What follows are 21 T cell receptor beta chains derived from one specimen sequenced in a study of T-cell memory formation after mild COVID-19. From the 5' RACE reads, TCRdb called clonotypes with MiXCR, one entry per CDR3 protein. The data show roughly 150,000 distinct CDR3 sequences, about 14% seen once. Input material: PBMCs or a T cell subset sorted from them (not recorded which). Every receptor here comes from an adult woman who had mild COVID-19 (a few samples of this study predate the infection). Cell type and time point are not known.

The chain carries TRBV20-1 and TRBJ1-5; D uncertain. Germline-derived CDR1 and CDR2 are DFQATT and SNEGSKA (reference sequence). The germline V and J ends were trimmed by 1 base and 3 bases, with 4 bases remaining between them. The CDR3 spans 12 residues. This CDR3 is CSARVANQPQHF. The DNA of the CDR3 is TGCAGTGCTAGAGTTGCCAATCAGCCCCAGCATTTT.

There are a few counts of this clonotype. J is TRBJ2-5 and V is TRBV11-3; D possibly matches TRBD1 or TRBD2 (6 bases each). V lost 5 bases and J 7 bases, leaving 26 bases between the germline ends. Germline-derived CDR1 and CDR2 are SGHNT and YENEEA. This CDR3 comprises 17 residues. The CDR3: CASSRFDQLGGDGTQYF. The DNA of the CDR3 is TGTGCCAGCAGCAGATTCGATCAACTGGGGGGCGACGGGACCCAGTACTTC. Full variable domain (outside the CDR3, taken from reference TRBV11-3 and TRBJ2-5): EAGVVQSPRYKIIEKKQPVAFWCNPISGHNTLYWYLQNLGQGPELLIRYENEEAVDDSQLPKDRFSAERLKGVDSTLKIQPAELGDSAVYLCASSRFDQLGGDGTQYFGPGTRLLVL.

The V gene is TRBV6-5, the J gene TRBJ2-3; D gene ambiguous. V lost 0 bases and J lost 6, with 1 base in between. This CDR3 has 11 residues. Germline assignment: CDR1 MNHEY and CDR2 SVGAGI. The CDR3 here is CASSYSDTQYF. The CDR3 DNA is TGTGCCAGCAGTTACTCGGATACGCAGTATTTT.

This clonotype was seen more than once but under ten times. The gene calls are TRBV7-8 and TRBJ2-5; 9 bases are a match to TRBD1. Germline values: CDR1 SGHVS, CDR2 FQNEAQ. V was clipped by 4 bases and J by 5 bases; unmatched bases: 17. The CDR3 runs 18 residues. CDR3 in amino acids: CASSSPSGTGGLGETQYF. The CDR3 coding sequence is TGTGCCAGCAGCTCGCCCTCCGGCACAGGGGGCCTTGGGGAGACCCAGTACTTC.

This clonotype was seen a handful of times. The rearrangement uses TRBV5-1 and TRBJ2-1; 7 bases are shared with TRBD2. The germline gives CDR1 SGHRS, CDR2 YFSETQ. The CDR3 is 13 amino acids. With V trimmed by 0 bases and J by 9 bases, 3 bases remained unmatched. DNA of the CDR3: TGCGCCAGCAGCTTGGAACTAGCGTTTGAGCAGTTCTTC. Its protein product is CASSLELAFEQFF.

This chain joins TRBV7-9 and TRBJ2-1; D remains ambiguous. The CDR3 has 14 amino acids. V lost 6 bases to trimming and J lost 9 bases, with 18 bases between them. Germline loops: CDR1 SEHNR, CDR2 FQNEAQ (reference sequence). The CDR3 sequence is CASRPSTRPGEQFF. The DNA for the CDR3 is TGTGCCAGCAGGCCTTCGACCCGTCCGGGTGAGCAGTTCTTC.

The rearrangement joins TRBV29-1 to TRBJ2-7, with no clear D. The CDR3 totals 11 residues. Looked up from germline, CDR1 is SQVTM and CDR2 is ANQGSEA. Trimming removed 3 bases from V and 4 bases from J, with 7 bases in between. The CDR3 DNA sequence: TGCAGCGTTGATTACGGGTACGAGCAGTACTTC. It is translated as CSVDYGYEQYF.

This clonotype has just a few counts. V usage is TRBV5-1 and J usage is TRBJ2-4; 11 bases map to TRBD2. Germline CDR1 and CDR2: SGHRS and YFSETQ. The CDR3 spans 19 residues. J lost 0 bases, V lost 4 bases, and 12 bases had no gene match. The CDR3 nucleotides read TGCGCCAGCAGCCCGACCGGGACTAGCGGAACCCTAGCCAAAAACATTCAGTACTTC. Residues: CASSPTGTSGTLAKNIQYF.

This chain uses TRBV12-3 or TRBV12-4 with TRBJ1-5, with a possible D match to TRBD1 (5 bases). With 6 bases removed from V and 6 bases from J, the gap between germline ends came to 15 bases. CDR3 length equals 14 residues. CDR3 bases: TGTGCCAGCAGGCCATCAGGGATAAGTCAGCCCCAGCATTTT. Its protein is CASRPSGISQPQHF.

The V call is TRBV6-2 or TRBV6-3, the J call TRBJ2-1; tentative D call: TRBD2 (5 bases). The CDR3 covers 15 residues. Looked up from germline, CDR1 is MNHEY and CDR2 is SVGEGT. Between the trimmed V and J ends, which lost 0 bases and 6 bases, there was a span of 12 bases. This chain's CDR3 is CASSYSNGVLNEQFF. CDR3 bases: TGTGCCAGCAGTTACTCGAACGGGGTCCTCAATGAGCAGTTCTTC.

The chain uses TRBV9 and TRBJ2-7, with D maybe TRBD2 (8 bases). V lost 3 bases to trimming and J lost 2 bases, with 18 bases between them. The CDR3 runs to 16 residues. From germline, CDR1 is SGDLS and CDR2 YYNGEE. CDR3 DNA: TGTGCCAGCAGCGAGGGGGCCCGGGAGGGACCCTACGAGCAGTACTTC. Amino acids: CASSEGAREGPYEQYF. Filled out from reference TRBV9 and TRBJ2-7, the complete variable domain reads DSGVTQTPKHLITATGQRVTLRCSPRSGDLSVYWYQQSLDQGLQFLIQYYNGEERAKGNILERFSAQQFPDLHSELNLSSLELGDSALYFCASSEGAREGPYEQYFGPGTRLTVT.

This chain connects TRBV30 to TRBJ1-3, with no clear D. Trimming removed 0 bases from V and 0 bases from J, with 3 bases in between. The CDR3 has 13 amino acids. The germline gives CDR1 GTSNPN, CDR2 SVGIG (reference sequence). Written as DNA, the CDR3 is TGTGCCTGGAGTGTACTCTCTGGAAACACCATATATTTT. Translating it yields CAWSVLSGNTIYF.

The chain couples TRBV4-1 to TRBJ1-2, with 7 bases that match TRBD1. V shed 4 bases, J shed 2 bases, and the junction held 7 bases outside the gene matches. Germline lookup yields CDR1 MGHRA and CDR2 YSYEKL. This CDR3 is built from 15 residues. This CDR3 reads CASSPLGQTNYGYTF. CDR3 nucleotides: TGCGCCAGCAGCCCCTTGGGACAGACGAACTATGGCTACACCTTC.

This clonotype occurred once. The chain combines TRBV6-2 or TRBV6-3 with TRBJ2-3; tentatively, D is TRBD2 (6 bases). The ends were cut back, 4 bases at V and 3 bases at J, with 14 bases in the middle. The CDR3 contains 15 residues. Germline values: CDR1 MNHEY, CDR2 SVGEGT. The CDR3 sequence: CASSSLSGETDTQYF. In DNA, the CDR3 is TGTGCCAGCAGTTCTCTATCGGGAGAAACAGATACGCAGTATTTT.

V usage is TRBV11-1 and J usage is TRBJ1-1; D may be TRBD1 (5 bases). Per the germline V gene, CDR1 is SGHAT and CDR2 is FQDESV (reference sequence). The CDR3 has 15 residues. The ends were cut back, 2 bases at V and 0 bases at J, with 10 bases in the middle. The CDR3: CASSLSEDMNTEAFF. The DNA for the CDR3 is TGTGCCAGCAGCTTAAGCGAGGACATGAACACTGAAGCTTTCTTT.

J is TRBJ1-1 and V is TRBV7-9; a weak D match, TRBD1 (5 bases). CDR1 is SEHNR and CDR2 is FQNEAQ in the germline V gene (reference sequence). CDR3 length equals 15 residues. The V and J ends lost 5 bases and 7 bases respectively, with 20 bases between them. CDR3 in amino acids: CASSLTGGAHNEAFF. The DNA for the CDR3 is TGTGCCAGCAGCCTGACGGGGGGAGCCCACAATGAAGCTTTCTTT.

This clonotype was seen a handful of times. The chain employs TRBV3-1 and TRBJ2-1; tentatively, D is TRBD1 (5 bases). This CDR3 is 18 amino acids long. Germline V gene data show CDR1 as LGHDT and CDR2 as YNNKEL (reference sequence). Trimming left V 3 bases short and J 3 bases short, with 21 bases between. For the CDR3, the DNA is TGTGCCAGCAGCCAGAAAACCCCACTGACAGACTTCTACAATGAGCAGTTCTTC. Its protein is CASSQKTPLTDFYNEQFF.

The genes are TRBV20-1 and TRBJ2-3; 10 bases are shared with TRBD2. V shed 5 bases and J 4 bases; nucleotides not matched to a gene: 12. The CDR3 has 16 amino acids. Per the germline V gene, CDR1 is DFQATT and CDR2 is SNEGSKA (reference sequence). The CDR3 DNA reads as TGCAGTGCTGCTCGACTAGCGGGCCTCATCGCAGATACGCAGTATTTT. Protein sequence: CSAARLAGLIADTQYF.

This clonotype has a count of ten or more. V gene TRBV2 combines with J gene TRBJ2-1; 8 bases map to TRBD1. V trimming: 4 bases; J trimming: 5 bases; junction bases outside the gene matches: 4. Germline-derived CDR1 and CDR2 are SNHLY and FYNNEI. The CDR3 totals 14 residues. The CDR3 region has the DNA TGTGCCAGCAGTGGACAGGGGAGGCACAATGAGCAGTTCTTC. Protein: CASSGQGRHNEQFF.

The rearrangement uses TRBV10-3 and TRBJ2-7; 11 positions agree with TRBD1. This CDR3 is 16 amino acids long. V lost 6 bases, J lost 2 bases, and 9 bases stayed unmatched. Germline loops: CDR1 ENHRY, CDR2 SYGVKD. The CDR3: CAISAGTGGPPYEQYF. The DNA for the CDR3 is TGTGCCATCAGCGCCGGGACAGGGGGTCCCCCCTACGAGCAGTACTTC.

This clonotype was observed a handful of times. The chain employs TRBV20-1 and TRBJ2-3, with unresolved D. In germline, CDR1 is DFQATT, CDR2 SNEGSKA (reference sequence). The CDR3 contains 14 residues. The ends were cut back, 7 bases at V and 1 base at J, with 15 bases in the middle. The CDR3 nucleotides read TGCAGTGTCCGAGCCGGGCCCCGCACAGATACGCAGTATTTT. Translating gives CSVRAGPRTDTQYF.